The 15 T cell receptor beta chains in this list originate from one sample, sequenced in a study of T cells in Graves' hyperthyroidism and ophthalmopathy. It was RNA transcripts that yielded the amplified TCR beta CDR3 regions. During a first-round RT-PCR of the TCR CDR3, the HTBI primer set was used. TCRdb ran MiXCR on the multiplex PCR reads and lists one entry per CDR3 protein. The sample shows roughly 360,000 distinct CDR3 sequences, roughly 13% of them seen only once. Input material: blood. The origin of the receptors is a young man with Graves' hyperthyroidism that later progressed to Graves' ophthalmopathy.

V usage is TRBV5-6 and J usage is TRBJ2-7; 9 bases fit TRBD2. The germline CDR1 and CDR2 sequences are SGHDT and YYEEEE. The CDR3 length is 14 residues. The J segment lost 5 bases and the V segment lost 5 bases, leaving 8 bases of the junction unmatched. CDR3 region: CASRVLAGSHEQYF. The CDR3 coding sequence is TGTGCCAGCAGGGTGCTAGCGGGGAGTCACGAGCAGTACTTC.

In this sample, this clonotype turned up many times. The chain couples TRBV3-1 to TRBJ2-7, with D perhaps matching TRBD1 (7 bases). CDR1 is LGHDT, CDR2 YNNKEL, per germline (reference sequence). Trimming shortened V by 1 base and J by 5 bases, and 12 bases separated the two germline ends. There are 14 residues in the CDR3. CDR3 coding DNA: TGTGCCAGCAGCCAAGCGACAGGGAGGAACGAGCAGTACTTC. Translated, it gives CASSQATGRNEQYF.

This clonotype occurred a few times. The rearrangement uses TRBV5-8 and TRBJ1-1; tentatively, D is TRBD1 (6 bases). This CDR3 is 15 amino acids long. The V gene's germline CDR1 is SGHTS and CDR2 YDEGEE. V lost 1 base to trimming and J lost 1 base, with 11 bases between them. CDR3 amino acids: CASSLTQGGNTEAFF. CDR3 in DNA: TGTGCCAGCAGCTTGACACAGGGAGGGAACACTGAAGCTTTCTTT.

A remark on this clonotype: This clone may be a read error of a much larger clone one base away. The V and J genes are TRBV24-1 and TRBJ1-5; D is perhaps TRBD1 (6 bases). Trimming cost V 4 bases and J 7 bases, with 10 bases left between them. The CDR3 loop spans 13 amino acids. The germline V gene encodes CDR1 KGHDR and CDR2 SFDVKD. The CDR3 nucleotides read TGTGCCACCAGTGAAGACAGGTACCAGCCCCAGCATTTT. This translates into CATSEDRYQPQHF.

The table lists this clonotype with a few counts. The V gene is TRBV28, the J gene TRBJ1-3; maybe TRBD1 (6 bases). With 6 bases removed from V and 3 bases from J, the gap between germline ends came to 15 bases. This CDR3 contains 15 residues. The germline gives CDR1 MDHEN, CDR2 SYDVKM. The CDR3 nucleotides are TGTGCCAGCAGCGGGGGGCAGCTGGGTGGAAACACCATATATTTT. It specifies CASSGGQLGGNTIYF.

This clonotype was recorded many times. This chain uses TRBV29-1 with TRBJ1-2; D remains ambiguous. V was clipped by 1 base and J by 4 bases, with 13 bases between them. Germline loops: CDR1 SQVTM, CDR2 ANQGSEA. The CDR3 has 14 amino acids. The CDR3 region is CSVEGGEVAYGYTF. For the CDR3, the DNA is TGCAGCGTTGAAGGCGGGGAGGTGGCCTATGGCTACACCTTC.

There are many counts of this clonotype. This chain uses TRBV6-2 or TRBV6-3 with TRBJ2-7; TRBD2 aligns across 8 bases. The V gene end was trimmed by 6 bases and the J gene end by 2 bases; junction bases not matched to a gene: 6. The germline gives CDR1 MNHEY, CDR2 SVGEGT. This CDR3 region has 14 residues. The CDR3 reads CASSVSGETYEQYF. In DNA form, the CDR3 reads TGTGCCAGCAGCGTTAGCGGGGAGACCTACGAGCAGTACTTC.

This clonotype was picked up many times. V usage is TRBV2 and J usage is TRBJ1-1; D is possibly TRBD1 (6 bases). CDR3 length: 15 residues. In germline, CDR1 is SNHLY, CDR2 FYNNEI. V lost 5 bases and J lost 5, with 18 bases in between. The CDR3 DNA reads TGTGCCAGCAGTTCCCGGGGGGGCTTGTTTACTGAAGCTTTCTTT. This codes for CASSSRGGLFTEAFF.

In its sample, this clonotype was seen a few times. The chain couples TRBV7-8 to TRBJ2-1; D ambiguous. CDR3 length equals 16 residues. Trimming stripped 1 base from V and 2 bases from J, with 12 bases between. CDR1 SGHVS and CDR2 FQNEAQ come from the germline V gene. CDR3 sequence reads: CASSLGLLRTYNEQFF. In nucleotides, the CDR3 is TGTGCCAGCAGCTTAGGGCTCCTCCGGACCTACAATGAGCAGTTCTTC.

In its sample, this clonotype was seen many times. This chain uses TRBV11-2 with TRBJ2-1, with D possibly being TRBD1 (5 bases). This CDR3 has 16 residues. Per the germline V gene, CDR1 is SGHAT and CDR2 is FQNNGV. Trimming removed 4 bases from V and 4 bases from J, with 17 bases in between. The CDR3 DNA is TGTGCCAGCAGCTCCCCCTTAGACAGAAGTTACAATGAGCAGTTCTTC. This sequence encodes CASSSPLDRSYNEQFF.

The table lists this clonotype with a few counts. The chain has TRBV11-2 and TRBJ1-1; possibly TRBD1 for D (6 bases). Germline loops: CDR1 SGHAT, CDR2 FQNNGV. V was clipped by 4 bases and J by 3 bases, with 9 bases between them. CDR3 length: 13 residues. DNA for the CDR3: TGTGCCAGCAGCTCCTACAGGGACACTGAAGCTTTCTTT. Amino acids: CASSSYRDTEAFF.

This clonotype showed up many times. The CDR3, as DNA: TGCGCCAGCAGCCCCCGGGAACCCTATAATTCACCCCTCCACTTT. Protein product: CASSPREPYNSPLHF. The genes are TRBV4-1 and TRBJ1-6; D gene ambiguous. The CDR3 is 15 amino acids. Trimming stripped 4 bases from V and 2 bases from J, with 9 bases between. Germline V gene sequence: CDR1 MGHRA, CDR2 YSYEKL.

There are a few counts of this clonotype. The genes are TRBV29-1 and TRBJ2-7; 8 bases agree with TRBD2. The CDR3 loop spans 13 amino acids. V trimming: 6 bases; J trimming: 0 bases; junction bases outside the gene matches: 4. Germline V CDR1 and CDR2: SQVTM, ANQGSEA. The CDR3 is CSVAGGSSYEQYF. The CDR3 DNA sequence: TGCAGCGTCGCGGGGGGTAGCTCCTACGAGCAGTACTTC.

This clonotype appeared many times. The J gene is TRBJ2-1, the V gene TRBV7-3, with 7 bases aligning to TRBD2. CDR3 length equals 15 residues. CDR1 is SGHTA and CDR2 is FQGTGA in the germline V gene. With 0 bases clipped from V and 2 bases from J, the junction kept 1 base outside the gene matches. The CDR3 sequence is CASSLTGTTYNEQFF. The CDR3 nucleotides read TGTGCCAGCAGCTTAACCGGGACTACCTACAATGAGCAGTTCTTC.

This clonotype came up a few times. V gene TRBV6-1 combines with J gene TRBJ2-7; possibly TRBD1 for D (8 bases). Germline CDR1 and CDR2: MNHNS and SASEGT. Trimming pared 5 bases from V and 0 bases from J, leaving 20 bases between. The CDR3 consists of 17 residues. In DNA form, the CDR3 reads TGTGCCAGCAGTTACTCCAGCGGGACAGGCAGCTCCTACGAGCAGTACTTC. Residues: CASSYSSGTGSSYEQYF.